These 17 T cell receptor beta chains share one sample of origin, sequenced in a study of CD8 T cells in Susac syndrome. Random hexamers were used to reverse transcribe the RNA input (about 0.45 to 1 ug). TCRdb analysed the immunoSEQ multiplex PCR reads with MiXCR anew, one entry per CDR3 protein. The data show about 190,000 distinct CDR3 sequences, approximately 93% seen once. Sequencing was performed on CD4+ T cells from PBMCs. The receptors shown here come from a human donor in good health.

V usage is TRBV20-1 and J usage is TRBJ2-5, with TRBD2 as a possible D gene (5 bases). This CDR3 is built from 17 residues. Trimming pared 5 bases from V and 2 bases from J, leaving 24 bases between. Germline V lookup: CDR1 DFQATT, CDR2 SNEGSKA (reference sequence). The CDR3 region has the DNA TGCAGTGCTGCCCCCCGCGGGCCCGGAAAGGGTCAAGAGACCCAGTACTTC. Translating gives CSAAPRGPGKGQETQYF.

This chain connects TRBV3-1 to TRBJ2-7, with D tentatively TRBD2 (6 bases). Germline V gene sequence: CDR1 LGHDT, CDR2 YNNKEL (reference sequence). Trimming pared 1 base from V and 7 bases from J, leaving 17 bases between. This CDR3 is 15 amino acids long. The CDR3 bases are TGTGCCAGCAGCCAAGGACGAGTCCCCCGGGGGGAGCAGTACGTC. Encoded protein: CASSQGRVPRGEQYV.

The chain has TRBV18 and TRBJ2-6, with no clear D. Trimming pared 4 bases from V and 0 bases from J, leaving 10 bases between. This CDR3 comprises 16 residues. Germline-derived CDR1 and CDR2 are KGHSH and LQKENI. CDR3 loop: CASSHTRLSGANVLTF. In DNA, the CDR3 is TGTGCCAGCTCACATACAAGACTCTCTGGGGCCAACGTCCTGACTTTC.

This CDR3 is CASSLEQVNSPLHF. The DNA of the CDR3 is TGTGCCAGCAGCTTAGAACAGGTTAATTCACCCCTCCACTTT. The chain uses TRBV7-6 and TRBJ1-6; perhaps TRBD1 as D (5 bases). Germline V CDR1 and CDR2: SGHVS, FNYEAQ. The CDR3 has 14 residues. V dropped 1 base and J dropped 6 bases, with 7 bases sitting between them.

The rearrangement links TRBV2 to TRBJ2-7; the match to TRBD1 covers 10 bases. The germline CDR1 and CDR2 sequences are SNHLY and FYNNEI. The J segment lost 2 bases and the V segment lost 5 bases, leaving 6 bases of the junction unmatched. The CDR3 totals 15 residues. CDR3 DNA: TGTGCCAGCAGTCGGGACAGGGGTCTACCCTACGAGCAGTACTTC. This gives the protein CASSRDRGLPYEQYF.

This CDR3 reads CASSLGFYSNQPQHF. DNA for the CDR3: TGTGCCAGCAGCCTCGGTTTTTATAGCAATCAGCCCCAGCATTTT. The V and J genes are TRBV6-2 or TRBV6-3 and TRBJ1-5, with no clear D. CDR1 and CDR2 from the germline V gene are MNHEY and SVGEGT. The CDR3 extends over 15 amino acids. The V and J ends lost 6 bases and 0 bases respectively, with 12 bases between them.

This rearrangement joins TRBV5-1 to TRBJ2-6, with D perhaps given as TRBD1 or TRBD2 (8 bases each). Germline V gene sequence: CDR1 SGHRS, CDR2 YFSETQ. Trimming stripped 4 bases from V and 0 bases from J, with 17 bases between. The CDR3 contains 18 residues. CDR3 loop: CASSTWTGTSSGANVLTF. CDR3 sequence (DNA): TGCGCCAGCAGCACTTGGACAGGGACTAGCTCTGGGGCCAACGTCCTGACTTTC.

The chain carries TRBV2 and TRBJ1-5; D remains ambiguous. CDR1 and CDR2 from the germline V gene are SNHLY and FYNNEI. The V end was cut by 4 bases, the J end by 2 bases, with 12 bases between. CDR3 size: 15 residues. This CDR3 is CASSALAGGNQPQHF. The CDR3 DNA follows: TGTGCCAGCAGTGCGTTGGCTGGGGGCAATCAGCCCCAGCATTTT.

This clonotype was seen a handful of times. The chain joins TRBV5-6 to TRBJ1-6, with D unclear. Germline V gene lookup returns CDR1 SGHDT and CDR2 YYEEEE. The V end was cut by 0 bases, the J end by 7 bases, with 5 bases between. CDR3 length: 13 amino acids. CDR3: CASSLDSNSPLHF. CDR3 DNA sequence: TGTGCCAGCAGCTTGGACAGCAATTCACCCCTCCACTTT.

The chain recombines TRBV28 with TRBJ1-5; D is uncertain. The CDR3 is 8 residues long. Germline-derived CDR1 and CDR2 are MDHEN and SYDVKM. V lost 10 bases and J lost 9, with 4 bases in between. The CDR3 DNA is TGTGCCACCGGGCCCCAGCATTTT. Translation: CATGPQHF.

The chain employs TRBV19 and TRBJ1-1; D remains unclear. Germline V gene data show CDR1 as LNHDA and CDR2 as SQIVND (reference sequence). The length of the CDR3 is 14 residues. V lost 0 bases and J 1 base, leaving 6 bases between the germline ends. Written as DNA, the CDR3 is TGTGCCAGTAGTATAGACTCGGGGAACACTGAAGCTTTCTTT. This translates into CASSIDSGNTEAFF.

The chain has TRBV29-1 and TRBJ1-1; 9 bases match TRBD1. This CDR3 contains 15 residues. CDR1 is SQVTM and CDR2 is ANQGSEA in the germline V gene. V lost 5 bases and J lost 6; bases outside the gene matches: 13. CDR3: CSVFQLDRGRPEAFF. In DNA, the CDR3 is TGCAGCGTTTTCCAATTGGACAGGGGAAGGCCTGAAGCTTTCTTT.

V gene TRBV2 combines with J gene TRBJ1-6; D not certain. Germline V lookup: CDR1 SNHLY, CDR2 FYNNEI. This CDR3 spans 15 amino acids. The V end was cut by 2 bases, the J end by 5 bases, with 10 bases between. As DNA, the CDR3 is TGTGCCAGCAGTGAACTGGAGGAAGATAATTCACCCCTCCACTTT. This gives the protein CASSELEEDNSPLHF.

The CDR3 nucleotides read TGTGCCAGCACCCCAGGGTTGGGAGACTCTGGGGCCAACGTCCTGACTTTC. Protein: CASTPGLGDSGANVLTF. V gene TRBV6-1 combines with J gene TRBJ2-6, with D possibly being TRBD1 or TRBD2 (5 bases each). Germline V gene lookup returns CDR1 MNHNS and CDR2 SASEGT. V lost 7 bases and J lost 0, with 16 bases in between. The CDR3 spans 17 residues.

The chain links TRBV19 to TRBJ1-1; D remains ambiguous. V was cut by 3 bases and J by 8 bases, with 13 bases left in between. Germline V lookup: CDR1 LNHDA, CDR2 SQIVND (reference sequence). This CDR3 is built from 13 residues. The CDR3 protein is CASSIGQNFEAFF. Written as DNA, the CDR3 is TGTGCCAGTAGTATCGGGCAGAACTTCGAAGCTTTCTTT.

The chain uses TRBV27 and TRBJ2-1; no firm D call. The CDR3 length is 14 residues. In germline, CDR1 is MNHEY, CDR2 SMNVEV (reference sequence). V lost 5 bases and J 8 bases, leaving 16 bases between the germline ends. CDR3 in amino acids: CASSPHREGDEQFF. The DNA of the CDR3 is TGTGCCAGCAGTCCCCATAGAGAAGGCGATGAGCAGTTCTTC.

The chain is built from TRBV4-3 and TRBJ1-2, with D unresolved. Trimming removed 0 bases from V and 7 bases from J, with 12 bases in between. CDR1 is LGHNA and CDR2 is YSLEER in the germline V gene. The CDR3 runs 14 residues. The CDR3 loop is CASSQDGRGAGYTF. CDR3 DNA sequence: TGCGCCAGCAGCCAAGATGGGCGGGGAGCTGGCTACACCTTC.